This TCR beta chain is drawn from a study of blood T cell repertoires in COVID-19 (dated by TCRdb to the early 2020s). For the wider study: Samples covering the acute and convalescent phases of COVID-19 were provided by collaborators in the United States, Italy and Spain. The dataset comprised deeply sampled blood TCRbeta repertoires from subjects exposed to, actively infected with, or recovered from COVID-19. Where available, HLA class I and class II types were taken from metadata supplied by the sample provider and were not determined by assay-based typing. Nearly every sample came with metadata listing a de-identified subject ID, COVID-19 status, age in years and sex. The material from the prospective study consisted of cDNA or gDNA derived from T cells, B-cell-depleted T cells, or PBMCs. The repertoires were released in a freely available public database meant as a resource for research on the immune response to SARS-CoV-2. Samples were obtained from the ongoing ImmuneRACE study (first 160 participants) and from 1,254 subjects provided by 6 global collaborators. Study-wide findings and limitations: The quantity of clinical and demographic metadata differed by source and by participant and was supplied without curation.

The collaborating institutions used their own protocols to collect whole blood in K2EDTA tubes. For TCRbeta analysis, collaborator samples were shipped as frozen whole blood, as isolated PBMCs, or as DNA extracted from either sample type. TCRbeta CDR3 regions were amplified from genomic DNA by means of the immunoSEQ Assay, a bias-controlled multiplex PCR. Per the authors' processing: Within the assay, amplification of reference gene primers was used to estimate how many nucleated cells each sample contained. To quantify the absolute abundance of each unique TCRbeta CDR3 rearrangement, sequence reads were collapsed and filtered. For each sample, productive Simpson clonality was calculated by taking the square root of Simpson's diversity index across productive rearrangements. TCRdb re-hosts the immuneACCESS table, in-frame sequences only. Its copies lack some clones; in the studies checked, an unresolved V gene accounts for under half of them, and the cause for the rest is not known. The V and J calls and clone size are taken from that table; D and trimming were inferred from the DNA. The sample table shows roughly 53,000 clones, and 77% are seen once. Of the sample, 43% is held by the ten largest clones.

Comments on this clone: Its antigen target is currently unknown. The input lacks base qualities; no much larger clone sits a single base away.

The germline V gene supplies CDR1 ENHRY and CDR2 SYGVKD. V drops 6 bases and J drops 4 bases, leaving 9 bases in between. Spanning cysteine to phenylalanine, the CDR3 consists of 12 amino acids. Just the 36-base CDR3 DNA is kept, in frame starting at base 1. The sequenced material came from peripheral blood. The chain employs TRBV10-3 and TRBJ1-2; the D gene is perhaps TRBD1, on 5 matching bases. The receptor was isolated from a man aged 70 or older with active or convalescent COVID-19. CDR3 reads: CAISADSYGYTF. In nucleotides, the sequence is TGTGCCATCAGCGCCGACAGCTATGGCTACACCTTC.